The clone carrying this T cell receptor (beta chain) was counted many times. Its antigen is currently unknown. These data belong to a study of human T cells and chemical hapten exposure. Unique molecular identifiers were linked by the library to individual cDNA molecules. TCRdb re-derived calls from the reads in MiXCR, one entry per CDR3 protein. The data hold roughly 120,000 distinct CDR3 sequences, with around 8.5% observed a single time. Before extraction, the whole blood was not fractionated, and total RNA was taken from it. The length of the CDR3 is 14 residues. Germline V gives CDR1 MNHEY, CDR2 SVGAGI. Losses at the gene ends were 8 bases for V and 7 bases for J; bases not matched to a gene: 6. Broader study findings: High-frequency TCRs, those above 1 in 1000, stayed the same after DPC sensitization.

The TCR comes from a human donor in good health. Some clones in this sample may be carry-over from other donors' samples. The V and J genes are TRBV6-5 and TRBJ2-1, with TRBD1 matching 12 bases. The sequencing sample was made of whole blood. This chain's CDR3 is CASRGTGGKNEQFF. CDR3 sequence (DNA): TGTGCCAGCCGTGGGACAGGGGGCAAAAATGAGCAGTTCTTC.